Detailed here is one TCR beta chain. This sample is drawn from a study of shared clonotypes between healthy human individuals. Across the study: Per donor, three plates held CD4 naive cells, three held CD4 memory, two held CD8 naive and one held CD8 memory.

The V end was cut by 5 bases, the J end by 0 bases, with 9 bases between. This CDR3 is built from 14 residues. In germline, CDR1 is MDHEN, CDR2 SYDVKM. Here immunoSEQ multiplex PCR was the method, and the copy in TCRdb shows in-frame clones only, minus some. The sample yields some 680,000 clones, 60% to 75% seen once. J is TRBJ2-3 and V is TRBV28; no firm D call. The sequenced material came from memory CD4+ T cells sorted from blood. The subset was: CD45RA-negative fraction. The TCR comes from a woman aged 25 to 39 in good health. CDR3: CASSDLASTDTQYF. The CDR3 DNA is TGTGCCAGCAGTGATCTGGCTAGCACAGATACGCAGTATTTT.